Detailed here is one TCR beta chain. This clonotype has a count of ten or more. Its antigen is not yet known. One base away there is no much larger clone; base qualities are not given. The instrument given in TCRdb is Illumina HiSeq 1500. Through fastp at Q25 and MiXCR, TCRdb rebuilt clones from the public reads, retaining in-frame beta chains. CDR3 protein sequences are deduplicated, and each keeps its most common genes and DNA. The sample table contains over 100,000 distinct CDR3 sequences; only one count was recorded for about 30% of them. Jointly, the top ten make up about 81% of the sample. This sample is drawn from a study of T cell repertoires in cytomegalovirus infection (dated by TCRdb to the late 2010s). Turning to the overall study: The peptide stimulations were aimed at well-studied HLA-B-restricted epitopes as well as recently identified HLA-C-restricted CMV epitopes, whose presentation resists viral immunomodulation. Donor HLA type was relevant to the analysis, because carriage of CMV infection together with the matching HLA type was indicated by public TCR beta signatures.

CDR1 and CDR2 are read off the germline V gene as SGHTA and FQGNSA. V and J lose 5 bases and 6 bases, and a span of 11 bases separates them. From its cysteine to its phenylalanine, the CDR3 spans 12 amino acids. Only CDR3 DNA is held: 36 bases, read in frame from base 1. The study at large found these results: In both this cohort and an independent cohort of 350 or so donors, the cumulative frequency of public TCR beta family members distinguished carriers of CMV infection plus the relevant HLA type. The ex vivo response was dominated by HLA-C-restricted CMV-specific TCR beta clonotypes, and the single most frequent clonotype in two of eight donors was supplied by these HLA-C-restricted clonotypes.

What this sample's treatment or condition label stands for: in vitro stimulation with specific CMV peptide epitopes to enrich CMV-specific T cells. The specimen was CD8+ T cells from cultured PBMCs, collected from culture after CMV antigen stimulation. The chain was built from TRBV7-2 and TRBJ2-7, with the identity of the D gene unclear. The source of this sequence is a human donor in good health (CMV status not recorded). Some clones in this sample may be carry-over from other donors' samples. The bases read TGTGCCAGCAGCCTAGAGCCCGGCGAGCAGTACTTC. Its product reads: CASSLEPGEQYF. The CDR3 plus the reference TRBV7-2 and TRBJ2-7 genes for the other parts give the full variable domain: GAGVSQSPSNKVTEKGKDVELRCDPISGHTALYWYRQSLGQGLEFLIYFQGNSAPDKSGLPSDRFSAERTGGSVSTLTIQRTQQEDSAVYLCASSLEPGEQYFGPGTRLTVT.